This passage covers 14 T cell receptor beta chains from one sample sequenced in a study of T-cell memory formation after mild COVID-19. TCRdb itself ran the 5' RACE reads through MiXCR, one entry per CDR3 protein. Among approximately 480,000 distinct CDR3 sequences, 15% to 20% were seen once, and the ten largest hold over 9%. Source material: PBMCs or a T cell subset sorted from them (not recorded which). The receptors stem from an adult woman who had mild COVID-19 (a few samples of this study predate the infection). Cell type and time point are not known.

The J gene is TRBJ2-5, the V gene TRBV7-9; unclear D gene. V lost 6 bases and J lost 5, with 13 bases in between. This CDR3 comprises 13 residues. The germline gives CDR1 SEHNR, CDR2 FQNEAQ (reference sequence). The CDR3 nucleotides are TGTGCCAGCAGTCCAAACATGATCGAGACCCAGTACTTC. Residues: CASSPNMIETQYF.

This chain connects TRBV6-2 or TRBV6-3 to TRBJ2-7, with 7 bases aligning to TRBD1. V was pared by 6 bases and J by 2 bases, with 13 bases of the junction left unmatched. There are 16 residues in the CDR3. The germline gives CDR1 MNHEY, CDR2 SVGEGT. The CDR3 loop is CASSRPTGNRAYEQYF. For the CDR3, the DNA is TGTGCCAGCAGCCGACCGACAGGGAACAGGGCCTACGAGCAGTACTTC.

V gene TRBV30 combines with J gene TRBJ2-7; 12 positions agree with TRBD1. V shed 0 bases, J shed 7 bases, and the junction held 4 bases outside the gene matches. This CDR3 contains 14 residues. Germline CDR1 GTSNPN, CDR2 SVGIG (reference sequence). In DNA, the CDR3 is TGTGCCTGGAGTGTGGGGACAGGGGGCGGTGAGCAGTACTTC. Translating it yields CAWSVGTGGGEQYF.

V and J are TRBV20-1 and TRBJ1-1; D is perhaps TRBD1 (6 bases). Germline V gene data show CDR1 as DFQATT and CDR2 as SNEGSKA (reference sequence). The CDR3 extends over 15 amino acids. Trimming took off 2 bases at V and 1 base at J, with 14 bases between the two ends. The CDR3 DNA reads TGCAGTGCTAGACGCCCGGGGGCGCCGAACACTGAAGCTTTCTTT. The encoded protein is CSARRPGAPNTEAFF.

This chain links TRBV2 with TRBJ2-5; tentatively, D is TRBD1 (6 bases). V was pared by 11 bases and J by 3 bases, with 10 bases between. The CDR3 runs 11 residues. Germline CDR1 SNHLY, CDR2 FYNNEI. The CDR3 reads CARNREETQYF. For the CDR3, the DNA is TGTGCCCGCAACAGGGAAGAGACCCAGTACTTC.

This clonotype was found a few times. Here the CDR3 reads CASSFWTSGSVGELFF. The CDR3, as DNA: TGTGCCAGCAGCTTCTGGACTAGCGGGAGTGTCGGGGAGCTGTTTTTT. V is TRBV5-5 and J is TRBJ2-2; TRBD2 matches at 13 bases. The CDR3 length is 16 residues. Germline V CDR1 and CDR2: SGHKS, YYEKEE (reference sequence). V trimming: 2 bases; J trimming: 7 bases; junction bases outside the gene matches: 5.

The rearrangement uses TRBV9 and TRBJ1-6, with D perhaps TRBD1 (6 bases). Between the trimmed V and J ends, which lost 4 bases and 11 bases, there was a span of 13 bases. Per germline, CDR1 SGDLS and CDR2 YYNGEE. This CDR3 region has 13 residues. The CDR3 DNA reads as TGTGCCAGCAGCCCCAGTGGGGGGCCACCCCTCCACTTT. Translated: CASSPSGGPPLHF.

The sample holds a few counts of this clonotype. This chain links TRBV9 with TRBJ2-7; D is ambiguous. V was clipped by 1 base and J by 0 bases, with 8 bases between them. This CDR3 spans 14 amino acids. CDR1 and CDR2 (germline): SGDLS, YYNGEE. The CDR3 region has the DNA TGTGCCAGCAGCGTATCGGGTCTCTCCTACGAGCAGTACTTC. Its translation is CASSVSGLSYEQYF.

The chain employs TRBV5-1 and TRBJ2-7; TRBD2 aligns across 7 bases. There are 15 residues in the CDR3. V shed 4 bases, J shed 5 bases, and the junction held 12 bases outside the gene matches. Per germline, CDR1 SGHRS and CDR2 YFSETQ. CDR3 loop: CASSRGAGRRNEQYF. The CDR3, as DNA: TGCGCCAGCAGCCGGGGAGCGGGGAGGAGGAACGAGCAGTACTTC.

This clonotype was counted a few times. The chain carries TRBV2 and TRBJ1-6; D unclear. CDR3 length: 14 amino acids. CDR1 is SNHLY and CDR2 is FYNNEI in the germline V gene. The ends were cut back, 5 bases at V and 8 bases at J, with 13 bases in the middle. The CDR3 DNA reads as TGTGCCAGCAGTAGGGCCAGACCGGATTCACCCCTCCACTTT. Residues: CASSRARPDSPLHF.

The count of this clonotype is one. The V call is TRBV30, the J call TRBJ1-2; D is possibly TRBD1 (5 bases). Germline-derived CDR1 and CDR2 are GTSNPN and SVGIG (reference sequence). This CDR3 is 13 amino acids long. Trimming took 4 bases from V and 0 from J, leaving 9 bases between them. CDR3 in amino acids: CAWTQVTNYGYTF. For the CDR3, the DNA is TGTGCCTGGACACAGGTCACTAACTATGGCTACACCTTC.

The chain is built from TRBV15 and TRBJ2-3; the D is unclear. Germline V gene sequence: CDR1 LNHNV, CDR2 YYDKDF (reference sequence). Trimming removed 6 bases at V and 5 bases at J, with 6 bases between. The CDR3 length is 11 residues. In DNA, the CDR3 is TGTGCCACCAGATCCGGAGATACGCAGTATTTT. This sequence encodes CATRSGDTQYF.

This sequence joins TRBV7-2 and TRBJ2-7; no clear D. The length of the CDR3 is 13 residues. Germline assignment: CDR1 SGHTA and CDR2 FQGNSA. The V gene lost 1 base and the J gene lost 5 bases, with 9 bases spanning the gap. CDR3 region: CASSLVQQDEQYF. As DNA, the CDR3 is TGTGCCAGCAGCTTAGTTCAGCAAGACGAGCAGTACTTC.

CDR3 in DNA: TGTGCCTGTAGTAGGGACAGGGGGCATAGTGGCTACACCTTC. It codes for CACSRDRGHSGYTF. The chain is built from TRBV30 and TRBJ1-2; 12 nucleotides align to TRBD1. In germline, CDR1 is GTSNPN, CDR2 SVGIG (reference sequence). The junction had 9 bases not matched to a gene; V was cut back by 6 bases and J by 7 bases. The CDR3 sequence is 14 residues long.